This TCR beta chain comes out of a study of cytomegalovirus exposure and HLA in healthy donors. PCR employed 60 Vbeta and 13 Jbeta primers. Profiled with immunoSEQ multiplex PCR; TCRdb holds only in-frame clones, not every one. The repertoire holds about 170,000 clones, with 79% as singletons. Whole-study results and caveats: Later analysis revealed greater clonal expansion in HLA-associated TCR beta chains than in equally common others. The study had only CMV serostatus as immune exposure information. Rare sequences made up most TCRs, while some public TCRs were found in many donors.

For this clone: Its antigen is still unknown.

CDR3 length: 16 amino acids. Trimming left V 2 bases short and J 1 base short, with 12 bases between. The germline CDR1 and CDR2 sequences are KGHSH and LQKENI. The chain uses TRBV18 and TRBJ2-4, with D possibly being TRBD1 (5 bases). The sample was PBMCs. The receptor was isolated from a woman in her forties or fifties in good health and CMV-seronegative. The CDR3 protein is CASSPGTGSAKNIQYF. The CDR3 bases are TGTGCCAGCTCACCAGGAACAGGTTCTGCCAAAAACATTCAGTACTTC.